Listed below are T cell receptor beta chains from one sample, sequenced in a study of shared clonotypes between healthy human individuals. Libraries were prepared by immunoSEQ multiplex PCR; TCRdb keeps only in-frame clonotypes and omits some of them. The sample carries under 700,000 clones, about 95% recorded once. Sequences were obtained from naive CD8+ T cells sorted from blood. The receptors were sampled from a woman aged 25 to 45 in good health. Both conserved end residues are part of each CDR3. The order of the fields is clone size, J gene, D gene, V gene, CDR3 DNA, CDR3 protein. The D gene is left open where the match is weak. A clone size is listed for some rows: how often the clone was seen (once, few, many), or a class if it is expanded.

>-|TRBJ2-7|TRBD1|TRBV19
TGTGCCAGTAGTGCTGGGACAGGGGCCTACGAGCAGTACTTC
CASSAGTGAYEQYF
>-|TRBJ2-1|-|TRBV7-9
TGTGCCAGCAGCTGGGTAGAACAGCGGAACCCCAATGAGCAGTTCTTC
CASSWVEQRNPNEQFF
>-|TRBJ2-7|-|TRBV19
TGTGCCAGTAGTATGGCGTTCGGCTCCTACGAGCAGTACTTC
CASSMAFGSYEQYF
>-|TRBJ2-7|TRBD1|TRBV30
TGTGCCTGGAGCTCCGGGACAGGGAGTGATGAGCAGTACTTC
CAWSSGTGSDEQYF
>-|TRBJ1-1|-|TRBV2
TGTGCCAGCAGTCAGGCAGGGGAGGGGAGGAACACTGAAGCTTTCTTT
CASSQAGEGRNTEAFF
>-|TRBJ2-7|TRBD2|TRBV7-9
TGTGCCAGCAGCCAAAGCCCGGCTAGCGGATACGAGCAGTACTTC
CASSQSPASGYEQYF
>-|TRBJ2-5|TRBD1|TRBV6-1
TGTGCCAGCAGAGACAGGGGAATGTTAGAGACCCAGTACTTC
CASRDRGMLETQYF
>-|TRBJ2-7|TRBD2|TRBV7-9
TGTGCCAGCAGCCCGCGGACTAGCGGGAGCCTCGAGCAGTACTTC
CASSPRTSGSLEQYF
>-|TRBJ2-7|-|TRBV5-1
TGCGCCAGCAGCCCGGGCTACGAGCAGTACTTC
CASSPGYEQYF
>-|TRBJ2-7|-|TRBV10-3
TGTGCCATCAGTGAGTCTGTCAAGGGGCACGAGCAGTACTTC
CAISESVKGHEQYF
>once|TRBJ2-1|TRBD2|TRBV5-8
TGTGCCAGCAGCCCGGGACTAGCGGGCCTGGAGAATGAGCAGTTCTTC
CASSPGLAGLENEQFF
>once|TRBJ2-1|TRBD2|TRBV2
TGTGCCAGCAGTGAACCGGTAGCGGGCCCTTCCTACAATGAGCAGTTCTTC
CASSEPVAGPSYNEQFF
>-|TRBJ2-7|-|TRBV4-1
TGCGCCAGCAGCCCAGCGATTAGGGTCGAGCAGTACTTC
CASSPAIRVEQYF
>-|TRBJ2-5|-|TRBV2
TGTGCCAGCAGTGAATCCCGGGCCTTCACCCAAGAGACCCAGTACTTC
CASSESRAFTQETQYF
>-|TRBJ2-7|TRBD1|TRBV6-1
TGTGCCAGCAGTGAAGCACGGGACAGGGTCTCCTACGAGCAGTACTTC
CASSEARDRVSYEQYF
>-|TRBJ1-1|TRBD1|TRBV9
TGTGCCAGCAGCGTAGCCAAGGACAGGGGCACTGAAGCTTTCTTT
CASSVAKDRGTEAFF
>-|TRBJ2-7|-|TRBV5-6
TGTGCCAGCAGCTTGCATGACCCGGCCTACGAGCAGTACTTC
CASSLHDPAYEQYF
>-|TRBJ2-5|TRBD2|TRBV28
TGTGCCAGCATCCCTACAGGACGAAGCGGGAGAAGAGAGACCCAGTACTTC
CASIPTGRSGRRETQYF
>-|TRBJ2-7|-|TRBV21-1
TGTGCCAGCAGCTTCGACGGGATCGTCTACGAGCAGTACTTC
CASSFDGIVYEQYF
>-|TRBJ2-7|TRBD2|TRBV27
TGTGCCAGCAGCCTAACCGGGGGGTACGAGCAGTACTTC
CASSLTGGYEQYF
>-|TRBJ2-2|TRBD1|TRBV29-1
TGCAGCGTGCCGGGACAGAGCTGGGGCACCGGGGAGCTGTTTTTT
CSVPGQSWGTGELFF
>-|TRBJ2-3|TRBD2|TRBV6-6
TGTGCCAGCAGTTACGTGGGACTAGCGGGAGTAGATACGCAGTATTTT
CASSYVGLAGVDTQYF
>-|TRBJ2-1|-|TRBV5-1
TGCGCCAGCAGCTTTCGAGATACGGCCAGCAATGAGCAGTTCTTC
CASSFRDTASNEQFF
>once|TRBJ2-1|-|TRBV6-5
TGTGCCAGCAGTTACTCGAATAGCGGCACCTACAATGAGCAGTTCTTC
CASSYSNSGTYNEQFF
>-|TRBJ2-1|-|TRBV9
TGTGCCAGCAGCGCCAGGGAGCGGCAGACTGAGCAGTTCTTC
CASSARERQTEQFF
>-|TRBJ2-7|-|TRBV27
TGTGCCAGCAGTCTTCCCCTCTACGAGCAGTACTTC
CASSLPLYEQYF
>-|TRBJ2-1|-|TRBV21-1
TGTGCCAGCAGCACGCCCCTAGCGATTCTGGACAATGAGCAGTTCTTC
CASSTPLAILDNEQFF
>-|TRBJ2-7|TRBD1|TRBV9
TGTGCCAGCAGCGCGGGGGGACAGGGTTTCTCCGAGCAGTACTTC
CASSAGGQGFSEQYF
>-|TRBJ2-1|-|TRBV6-5
TGTGCCAGCAGTTACGAGGGCAATGAGCAGTTCTTC
CASSYEGNEQFF
>-|TRBJ1-6|-|TRBV28
TGTGCCAGCACCAAACTGGGGACCCTTAATTCGGCCCTCCACTTT
CASTKLGTLNSALHF
>-|TRBJ1-5|-|TRBV5-1
TGCGCCAGCAGCCCATGGGACGGCCCCTATAGCAATCAGCCCCAGCATTTT
CASSPWDGPYSNQPQHF
>-|TRBJ2-7|-|TRBV6-6
TGTGCCAGCAGTACGAACTACGAGCAGTACTTC
CASSTNYEQYF
>-|TRBJ2-7|-|TRBV5-6
TGTGCCAGCAGCTTGGGGGGCTCCGAGCAGTACTTC
CASSLGGSEQYF
>-|TRBJ1-5|TRBD1|TRBV28
TGTGCCAGCAGTTTTGATCTTGGGACAGGGTTCAATCAGCCCCAGCATTTT
CASSFDLGTGFNQPQHF
>-|TRBJ1-2|-|TRBV6-1
TGTGCCAGCAGTGTTGGGGGGCCCTATGGCTACACCTTC
CASSVGGPYGYTF
>-|TRBJ2-2|TRBD1|TRBV5-8
TGTGCCAGCAGCCACCAGACAGGGCACACCGGGGAGCTGTTTTTT
CASSHQTGHTGELFF
>-|TRBJ2-6|-|TRBV7-9
TGTGCCAGCAGGTATCCACAAAGCTCTGGGGCCAACGTCCTGACTTTC
CASRYPQSSGANVLTF
>-|TRBJ1-1|-|TRBV4-1
TGCGCCAGCAGCCAAACTCGGGACCGGAGCACTGAAGCTTTCTTT
CASSQTRDRSTEAFF
>-|TRBJ2-7|-|TRBV7-2
TGTGCCAGCAGCACGGACCTCCCCTACGAGCAGTACTTC
CASSTDLPYEQYF